These 30 T cell receptor beta chains were all obtained from the same sample, sequenced in a study of regulatory T cells in long-lasting Graves disease. The time point here: newly diagnosed GD, antithyroid drugs for less than 3 months. PBMC RNA served as the TCR library source. Investigators prepared the TCR beta libraries by applying iRepertoire HTBI primers and Arm-PCR of CDR3 regions. A single record per CDR3 protein comes from TCRdb applying MiXCR to the multiplex PCR reads. The sample consists of 400,000 to 500,000 distinct CDR3 sequences, 12% to 15% of them appearing once. These data also featured in a second study, about T cells in Graves' hyperthyroidism and ophthalmopathy.

Source: peripheral blood mononuclear cells (PBMCs), taken at new diagnosis, from a patient treated with antithyroid drugs. The receptors come from a woman between 45 and 65 years old with Graves disease.

The CDR3 loop reads CASSQLGTSGSYEQYF. DNA for the CDR3: TGTGCCAGCAGCCAGCTCGGGACTAGCGGGAGCTACGAGCAGTACTTC. The chain combines TRBV4-2 with TRBJ2-7; TRBD2 matches 14 bases. Germline V CDR1 and CDR2: LGHNA, YNFKEQ. CDR3 length equals 16 residues. V was pared by 3 bases and J by 3 bases, with 4 bases of the junction left unmatched.

This clonotype came up a few times. The chain carries TRBV10-3 and TRBJ2-1, with 7 bases fitting TRBD2. This CDR3 contains 13 residues. Germline CDR1 ENHRY, CDR2 SYGVKD. Trimming at V came to 10 bases and at J to 5 bases, leaving 8 bases not matched to a gene. CDR3 region: CATTGGRHNEQFF. In DNA form, the CDR3 reads TGTGCCACCACTGGCGGGAGACACAATGAGCAGTTCTTC.

This clonotype was counted at least ten times. The V gene is TRBV7-8, the J gene TRBJ2-1; D might be TRBD2 (6 bases). V was shortened by 7 bases and J by 2 bases, with 12 bases between the two germline ends. The CDR3 runs to 14 residues. Germline assignment: CDR1 SGHVS and CDR2 FQNEAQ. The CDR3 nucleotides read TGTGCCAGCACGGGGGAGATGACCTACAATGAGCAGTTCTTC. Protein product: CASTGEMTYNEQFF.

This clonotype was seen many times. The chain recombines TRBV11-2 with TRBJ2-1, with 7 bases identical to TRBD2. Germline V lookup: CDR1 SGHAT, CDR2 FQNNGV. The CDR3 runs 16 residues. The V and J ends lost 4 bases and 0 bases, in that order; junction bases with no gene match: 6. The DNA of the CDR3 is TGTGCCAGCAGCTCCCTAGCGGATAGCTCCTACAATGAGCAGTTCTTC. This codes for CASSSLADSSYNEQFF.

A few counts support this clonotype. This could be a read error, since a much larger clone is one nucleotide away. The chain links TRBV2 to TRBJ2-5; 7 bases fit TRBD1. Germline CDR1 reads SNHLY; CDR2 reads FYNNEI. The CDR3 spans 15 residues. For the CDR3, the DNA is TGTGCCAGCAGAGCAGGGAGAGGGGGCCAAGAGACCCGGTACTTC. Its protein product is CASRAGRGGQETRYF.

The chain is built from TRBV20-1 and TRBJ2-2; 12 bases line up with TRBD2. Looked up from germline, CDR1 is DFQATT and CDR2 is SNEGSKA (reference sequence). The CDR3 covers 16 residues. Losses at the gene ends were 4 bases for V and 4 bases for J; bases not matched to a gene: 7. For the CDR3, the DNA is TGCAGTGCTAAGCCACTAGCGGGAGGTGGCACCGGGGAGCTGTTTTTT. It codes for CSAKPLAGGGTGELFF.

This chain joins TRBV29-1 and TRBJ1-1; TRBD1 agrees at 8 bases. Per germline, CDR1 SQVTM and CDR2 ANQGSEA. This CDR3 contains 17 residues. V dropped 2 bases and J dropped 5; count of bases not matched to a gene: 16. The CDR3 nucleotides read TGCAGCGTTGAATTGTTTATTGGCAGGGGGCAAGGGACTGAAGCTTTCTTT. Its protein is CSVELFIGRGQGTEAFF. Filled out from reference TRBV29-1 and TRBJ1-1, the complete variable domain reads SAVISQKPSRDICQRGTSLTIQCQVDSQVTMMFWYRQQPGQSLTLIATANQGSEATYESGFVIDKFPISRPNLTFSTLTVSNMSPEDSSIYLCSVELFIGRGQGTEAFFGQGTRLTVV.

This clonotype was detected only a few times. The V gene is TRBV4-1, the J gene TRBJ2-5; TRBD1 might be the D (6 bases). This CDR3 is built from 14 residues. V was cut by 3 bases and J by 5 bases, with 13 bases left in between. Germline CDR1 is MGHRA and CDR2 is YSYEKL. The CDR3 loop is CASSHPGGGETQYF. CDR3 bases: TGCGCCAGCAGCCACCCGGGTGGGGGCGAGACCCAGTACTTC.

This clonotype was recorded many times. V gene TRBV3-1 combines with J gene TRBJ2-5, with TRBD1 as a possible D gene (5 bases). This CDR3 has 15 amino acids. V lost 5 bases and J lost 2, with 15 bases in between. Germline CDR1 LGHDT, CDR2 YNNKEL (reference sequence). The CDR3 DNA sequence: TGTGCCAGCAGCTCCGCCCCCAGGGCTCAAGAGACCCAGTACTTC. The encoded protein is CASSSAPRAQETQYF.

This clonotype was detected ten times or more. V gene TRBV28 combines with J gene TRBJ2-1; TRBD2 might be the D (6 bases). Germline V gene lookup returns CDR1 MDHEN and CDR2 SYDVKM. The CDR3 covers 13 residues. V was clipped by 5 bases and J by 8 bases, with 13 bases between them. CDR3 sequence reads: CASSIGSIDEQFF. The DNA for the CDR3 is TGTGCCAGCAGTATCGGGAGTATAGATGAGCAGTTCTTC.

In its sample, this clonotype was seen many times. The gene calls are TRBV28 and TRBJ1-3; 9 bases agree with TRBD1. Trimming at V came to 6 bases and at J to 0 bases, leaving 9 bases not matched to a gene. This CDR3 contains 17 residues. CDR1 MDHEN and CDR2 SYDVKM come from the germline V gene. CDR3 residues: CASRGTGGVGSGNTIYF. The DNA of the CDR3 is TGTGCCAGCAGGGGTACAGGGGGCGTAGGCTCTGGAAACACCATATATTTT.

Written as DNA, the CDR3 is TGTGCCAGTATGGACAGTCTCTTCGTGCAGTACTTC. Its translation is CASMDSLFVQYF. The chain uses TRBV19 and TRBJ2-3; the D gene is possibly TRBD1 (6 bases). The J call may be wrong; the DNA end is better matched by TRBJ2-7. The CDR3 is made up of 12 amino acids. Per the germline V gene, CDR1 is LNHDA and CDR2 is SQIVND (reference sequence).

This clonotype was found a few times. The chain combines TRBV28 with TRBJ2-2; D is undetermined. Trimming removed 1 base from V and 6 bases from J, with 9 bases in between. Germline V lookup: CDR1 MDHEN, CDR2 SYDVKM. The CDR3 has 14 residues. The CDR3 is CASSLSRRAGELFF. The DNA of the CDR3 is TGTGCCAGCAGTTTATCGCGTAGAGCCGGGGAGCTGTTTTTT.

The rearrangement uses TRBV5-4 and TRBJ2-1; 8 bases line up with TRBD1. CDR3 length: 15 amino acids. Germline V gene sequence: CDR1 SGHNT, CDR2 YYREEE (reference sequence). The V and J ends lost 3 bases and 6 bases, in that order; junction bases with no gene match: 8. CDR3 loop: CASSSPDRGINEQFF. As DNA, the CDR3 is TGTGCCAGCAGCTCGCCCGACAGGGGAATCAATGAGCAGTTCTTC. The full variable domain, in which reference TRBV5-4 and TRBJ2-1 provide the parts outside the CDR3, is ETGVTQSPTHLIKTRGQQVTLRCSSQSGHNTVSWYQQALGQGPQFIFQYYREEENGRGNFPPRFSGLQFPNYSSELNVNALELDDSALYLCASSSPDRGINEQFFGPGTRLTVL.

This clonotype was counted ten times or more. The V and J genes are TRBV2 and TRBJ2-3, with D possibly matching TRBD1 (5 bases). The CDR3 runs to 15 residues. CDR1 SNHLY and CDR2 FYNNEI come from the germline V gene. The V gene lost 7 bases and the J gene lost 2 bases, with 16 bases spanning the gap. In nucleotides, the CDR3 is TGTGCCAGCAAGTTGACAGACCATAACACAGATACGCAGTATTTT. This translates into CASKLTDHNTDTQYF.

Details on this clonotype: A far bigger clonotype differs at one base, so this is likely a read error. The chain carries TRBV5-5 and TRBJ2-1; TRBD2 matches at 7 bases. This CDR3 region has 15 residues. CDR1 SGHKS and CDR2 YYEKEE come from the germline V gene (reference sequence). CDR3 protein: CASSDGTNQYNEQFF. The DNA of the CDR3 is TGCGCCAGCAGCGACGGGACTAACCAGTACAATGAGCAGTTCTTC.

The sample holds a few counts of this clonotype. This sequence joins TRBV6-1 and TRBJ1-1; D is perhaps TRBD1 (6 bases). CDR3 length equals 13 residues. From germline, CDR1 is MNHNS and CDR2 SASEGT. The V end lost 7 bases, the J end lost 3 bases, and 12 bases lay between the germline ends. Here the CDR3 DNA reads TGTGCCAGCATACAGGGAGAGTACACTGAAGCTTTCTTT. Its translation is CASIQGEYTEAFF.

This clonotype has ten or more counts. The J gene is TRBJ2-3, the V gene TRBV28; possible D gene TRBD2, 5 bases. This CDR3 is built from 16 residues. Between the trimmed V and J ends, which lost 5 bases and 0 bases, there was a span of 15 bases. In germline, CDR1 is MDHEN, CDR2 SYDVKM. The chain's CDR3 is CASSPLSRGSTDTQYF. The CDR3 DNA sequence: TGTGCCAGCAGTCCACTATCGCGCGGGAGCACAGATACGCAGTATTTT.

In its sample, this clonotype was seen many times. In nucleotides, the CDR3 is TGTGCCATAACCCGACTAGCGGGAGAGACCCAGTACTTC. This encodes CAITRLAGETQYF. This rearrangement joins TRBV10-3 to TRBJ2-5; 10 positions match TRBD2. Per the germline V gene, CDR1 is ENHRY and CDR2 is SYGVKD. V lost 9 bases to trimming and J lost 4 bases; unmatched junction nucleotides: 5. This CDR3 has 13 amino acids.

This clonotype occurred many times. The V and J genes are TRBV20-1 and TRBJ2-3; 7 bases map to TRBD2. The CDR3 covers 18 residues. V dropped 1 base and J dropped 0; count of bases not matched to a gene: 13. Germline V gene data show CDR1 as DFQATT and CDR2 as SNEGSKA (reference sequence). The CDR3 here is CSARVGWGGSASTDTQYF. CDR3 nucleotides: TGCAGTGCTAGAGTCGGGTGGGGCGGGAGCGCTAGCACAGATACGCAGTATTTT.

This clonotype turned up a few times. The CDR3 region is CASSHPRGGGTQYF. The CDR3 DNA sequence: TGTGCCAGCAGCCACCCCCGGGGGGGGGGGACCCAGTACTTC. The chain employs TRBV27 and TRBJ2-3; 8 positions match TRBD2. Gene TRBJ2-5 matches the end of the DNA better, so the J call may be wrong. The germline CDR1 and CDR2 sequences are MNHEY and SMNVEV (reference sequence). The CDR3 has 14 residues.

This clonotype was seen a few times. The chain has TRBV5-1 and TRBJ2-1; TRBD2 matches 14 bases. Germline CDR1 SGHRS, CDR2 YFSETQ. The CDR3 length is 18 residues. V shed 4 bases, J shed 3 bases, and the junction held 9 bases outside the gene matches. The CDR3 loop reads CASSPRLAGGPVYNEQFF. CDR3 nucleotide sequence: TGCGCCAGCAGCCCCCGACTAGCGGGAGGGCCAGTCTACAATGAGCAGTTCTTC.

The genes are TRBV5-4 and TRBJ2-3, with 7 bases matching TRBD1. The V segment lost 3 bases and the J segment 2 bases; nucleotides outside the gene matches: 12. The CDR3 consists of 17 residues. The germline CDR1 and CDR2 sequences are SGHNT and YYREEE (reference sequence). CDR3 DNA: TGTGCCAGCAGCTCAAAAAGACAGGGCGACCTCACAGATACGCAGTATTTT. Its protein product is CASSSKRQGDLTDTQYF.

The V call is TRBV7-8, the J call TRBJ2-3; 9 bases agree with TRBD2. The CDR3 is made up of 17 amino acids. Unmatched junction bases numbered 14, after V lost 7 bases and J lost 3 bases. Germline lookup yields CDR1 SGHVS and CDR2 FQNEAQ. The CDR3 DNA reads as TGTGCCAGCATCTTTACCGGTAGCGGGAGAAGTACAGATACGCAGTATTTT. Translated: CASIFTGSGRSTDTQYF. The whole variable domain, filled in from reference TRBV7-8 and TRBJ2-3, reads GAGVSQSPRYKVAKRGQDVALRCDPISGHVSLFWYQQALGQGPEFLTYFQNEAQLDKSGLPSDRFFAERPEGSVSTLKIQRTQQEDSAVYLCASIFTGSGRSTDTQYFGPGTRLTVL.

This clonotype came up many times. The chain has TRBV2 and TRBJ2-3, with D hard to call. The CDR3 totals 16 residues. Trimming shortened V by 4 bases and J by 0 bases, and 14 bases separated the two germline ends. Per germline, CDR1 SNHLY and CDR2 FYNNEI. For the CDR3, the DNA is TGTGCCAGCAGTGCTACGCGAGCCCCAAGCACAGATACGCAGTATTTT. Its translation is CASSATRAPSTDTQYF.

V and J are TRBV2 and TRBJ2-3; 7 positions agree with TRBD2. Germline trimming cut 1 base from V and 6 bases from J; bases unmatched to any gene: 7. In germline, CDR1 is SNHLY, CDR2 FYNNEI. CDR3 length equals 15 residues. CDR3 sequence reads: CASSEGGRAFDTQYF. The CDR3 nucleotides are TGTGCCAGCAGTGAAGGAGGGAGGGCCTTCGATACGCAGTATTTT.

This clonotype has more than one count but fewer than ten. The rearrangement links TRBV3-1 to TRBJ2-6; D is undetermined. With 3 bases removed from V and 1 base from J, the gap between germline ends came to 4 bases. The CDR3 covers 14 residues. Germline V gene data show CDR1 as LGHDT and CDR2 as YNNKEL (reference sequence). The CDR3 reads CASSQPSGANVLTF. The DNA for the CDR3 is TGTGCCAGCAGCCAGCCATCTGGGGCCAACGTCCTGACTTTC.

This clonotype showed up many times. This chain connects TRBV18 to TRBJ2-1; D is unclear. CDR1 is KGHSH and CDR2 is LQKENI in the germline V gene. V lost 1 base and J 0 bases, leaving 4 bases between the germline ends. The CDR3 is made up of 14 amino acids. CDR3 loop: CASSPLNSYNEQFF. In DNA form, the CDR3 reads TGTGCCAGCTCACCACTCAACTCCTACAATGAGCAGTTCTTC.

This clonotype has just a few counts. The rearrangement joins TRBV18 to TRBJ1-6; D gene uncertain. V lost 4 bases and J 5 bases, leaving 9 bases between the germline ends. The germline CDR1 and CDR2 sequences are KGHSH and LQKENI. The CDR3 contains 14 residues. CDR3 coding DNA: TGTGCCAGCTCACACAGAGACGATAATTCACCCCTCCACTTT. Translation gives CASSHRDDNSPLHF.

This clonotype was found many times. This chain uses TRBV29-1 with TRBJ1-1, with D possibly being TRBD1 (5 bases). V dropped 3 bases and J dropped 1 base, with 24 bases sitting between them. Germline V gene lookup returns CDR1 SQVTM and CDR2 ANQGSEA. The CDR3 has 18 amino acids. The CDR3 DNA reads as TGCAGCGTTGATCCCCCCCGGGGACGGGGGTTTAAGAACACTGAAGCTTTCTTT. Encoded protein: CSVDPPRGRGFKNTEAFF. Looking up the rest from reference TRBV29-1 and TRBJ1-1 gives the full variable domain: SAVISQKPSRDICQRGTSLTIQCQVDSQVTMMFWYRQQPGQSLTLIATANQGSEATYESGFVIDKFPISRPNLTFSTLTVSNMSPEDSSIYLCSVDPPRGRGFKNTEAFFGQGTRLTVV.